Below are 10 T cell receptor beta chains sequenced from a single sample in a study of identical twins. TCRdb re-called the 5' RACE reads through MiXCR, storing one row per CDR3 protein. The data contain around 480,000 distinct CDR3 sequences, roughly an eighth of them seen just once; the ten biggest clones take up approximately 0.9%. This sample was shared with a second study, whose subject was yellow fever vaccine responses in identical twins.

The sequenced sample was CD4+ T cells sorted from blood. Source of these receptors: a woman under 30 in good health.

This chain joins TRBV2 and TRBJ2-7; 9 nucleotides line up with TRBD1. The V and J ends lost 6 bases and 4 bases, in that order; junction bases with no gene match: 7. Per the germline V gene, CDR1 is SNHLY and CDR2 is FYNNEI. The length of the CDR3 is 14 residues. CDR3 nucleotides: TGTGCCAGCAGGGCGAGGGACAGGGCGTACGAGCAGTACTTC. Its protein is CASRARDRAYEQYF.

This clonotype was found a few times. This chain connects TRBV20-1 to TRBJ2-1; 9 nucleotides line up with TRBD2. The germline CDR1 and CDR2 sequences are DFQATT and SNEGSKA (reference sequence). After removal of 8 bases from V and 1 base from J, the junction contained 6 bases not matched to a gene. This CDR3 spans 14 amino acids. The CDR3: CSPIAGASYNEQFF. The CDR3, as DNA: TGCAGTCCAATAGCGGGGGCTTCCTACAATGAGCAGTTCTTC.

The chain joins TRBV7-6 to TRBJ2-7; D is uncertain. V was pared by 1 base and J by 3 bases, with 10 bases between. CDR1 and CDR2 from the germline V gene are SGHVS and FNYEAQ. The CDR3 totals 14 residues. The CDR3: CASSLVDGGYEQYF. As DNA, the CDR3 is TGTGCCAGCAGCTTAGTGGATGGTGGCTACGAGCAGTACTTC.

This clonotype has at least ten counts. The CDR3 region is CSVGSGTGLNIQYF. DNA for the CDR3: TGCAGCGTTGGCTCCGGGACAGGGTTAAACATTCAGTACTTC. This chain connects TRBV29-1 to TRBJ2-4, with 9 bases aligning to TRBD1. Germline V gene sequence: CDR1 SQVTM, CDR2 ANQGSEA. There are 14 residues in the CDR3. Trimming at V came to 4 bases and at J to 6 bases, leaving 7 bases not matched to a gene.

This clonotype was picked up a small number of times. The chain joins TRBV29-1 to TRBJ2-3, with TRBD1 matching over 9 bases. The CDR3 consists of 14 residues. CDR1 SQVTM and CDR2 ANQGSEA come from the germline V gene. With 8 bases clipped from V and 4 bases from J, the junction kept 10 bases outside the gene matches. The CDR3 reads CSFLWGQGSDTQYF. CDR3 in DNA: TGCAGCTTCCTTTGGGGACAGGGTTCAGATACGCAGTATTTT.

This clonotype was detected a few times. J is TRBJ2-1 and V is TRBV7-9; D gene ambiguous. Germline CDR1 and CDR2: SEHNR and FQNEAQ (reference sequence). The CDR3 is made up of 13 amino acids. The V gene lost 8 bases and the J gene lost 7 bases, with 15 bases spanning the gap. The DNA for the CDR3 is TGTGCCAGCCCCGGACGAGGAAGTAATGAGCAGTTCTTC. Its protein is CASPGRGSNEQFF.

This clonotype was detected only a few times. As DNA, the CDR3 is TGCGCCAGCAGCCAAGATCTGGGGGCTGAAAACACCATATATTTT. It is translated as CASSQDLGAENTIYF. The rearrangement joins TRBV4-3 to TRBJ1-3, with D perhaps matching TRBD1 (6 bases). There are 15 residues in the CDR3. V was clipped by 0 bases and J by 6 bases, with 12 bases between them. Germline assignment: CDR1 LGHNA and CDR2 YSLEER.

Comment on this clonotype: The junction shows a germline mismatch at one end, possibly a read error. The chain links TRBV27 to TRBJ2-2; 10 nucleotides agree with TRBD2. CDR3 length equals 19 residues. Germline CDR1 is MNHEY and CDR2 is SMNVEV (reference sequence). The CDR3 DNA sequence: TGTGCCAGCAGTTTAGTAGCGGGGGGCCTTAGCGCGAACACCGGGGAGCTGGTTTTT. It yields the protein CASSLVAGGLSANTGELVF.

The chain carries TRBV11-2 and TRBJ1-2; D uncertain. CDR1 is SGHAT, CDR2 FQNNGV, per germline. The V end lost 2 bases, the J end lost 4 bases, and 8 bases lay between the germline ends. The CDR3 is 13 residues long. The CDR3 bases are TGTGCCAGCAGCTTATTCGAGGGCTATGGCTACACCTTC. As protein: CASSLFEGYGYTF.

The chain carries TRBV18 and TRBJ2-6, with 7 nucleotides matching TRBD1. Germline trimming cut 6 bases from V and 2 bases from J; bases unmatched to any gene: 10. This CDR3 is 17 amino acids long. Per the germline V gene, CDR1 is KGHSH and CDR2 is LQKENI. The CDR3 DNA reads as TGTGCCAGCTCCCGTCGAACAGGGGCGGCTGGGGCCAACGTCCTGACTTTC. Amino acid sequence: CASSRRTGAAGANVLTF.